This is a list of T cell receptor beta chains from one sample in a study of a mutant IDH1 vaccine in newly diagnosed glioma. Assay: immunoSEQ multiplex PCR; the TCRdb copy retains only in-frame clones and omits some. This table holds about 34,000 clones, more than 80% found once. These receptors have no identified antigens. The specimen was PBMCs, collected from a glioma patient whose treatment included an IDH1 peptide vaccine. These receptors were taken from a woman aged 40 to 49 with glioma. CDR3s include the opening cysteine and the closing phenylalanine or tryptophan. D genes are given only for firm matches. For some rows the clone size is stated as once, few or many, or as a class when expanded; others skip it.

CDR3nt: TGTGCCAGCACCCAACTCTATGGCTACACCTTC; CDR3aa: CASTQLYGYTF; j_gene: TRBJ1-2; v_gene: TRBV6-1; d_gene: .; abundance: .
CDR3nt: TGTGCCAGCTCGGACAGGCCGGTTGGGGCTTTCTTT; CDR3aa: CASSDRPVGAFF; j_gene: TRBJ1-1; v_gene: TRBV2; d_gene: TRBD1; abundance: .
CDR3nt: TGTGCCAGCAGAGTAATGGGTTGGATGAACACTGAAGCTTTCTTT; CDR3aa: CASRVMGWMNTEAFF; j_gene: TRBJ1-1; v_gene: TRBV7-2; d_gene: .; abundance: .
CDR3nt: TGTGCCAGCAGCCAAGGTCAGGGGGAGGCCGGGGAGCTGTTTTTT; CDR3aa: CASSQGQGEAGELFF; j_gene: TRBJ2-2; v_gene: TRBV4-2; d_gene: .; abundance: .
CDR3nt: TGCGCCAGCAGCCCCGGAAGGGGCGGGGGACGCACAGATACGCAGTATTTT; CDR3aa: CASSPGRGGGRTDTQYF; j_gene: TRBJ2-3; v_gene: TRBV4-1; d_gene: TRBD2; abundance: .
CDR3nt: TGCGCCAGCAGCCAAGATCGACAGGGGGCCAATGGCTACACCTTC; CDR3aa: CASSQDRQGANGYTF; j_gene: TRBJ1-2; v_gene: TRBV4-3; d_gene: TRBD1; abundance: .
CDR3nt: TGCGCCAGCAGCCAGAGGGACAGCCGGGGAGCTAACTATGGCTACACCTTC; CDR3aa: CASSQRDSRGANYGYTF; j_gene: TRBJ1-2; v_gene: TRBV4-1; d_gene: TRBD1; abundance: .
CDR3nt: TGTGCCAGCAGCTTAGGGACAAACGAGCAGTACTTC; CDR3aa: CASSLGTNEQYF; j_gene: TRBJ2-7; v_gene: TRBV7-9; d_gene: .; abundance: .
CDR3nt: TGTGCCAGCAGCCACATGCAGGGGTCTGGGGCCAACGTCCTGACTTTC; CDR3aa: CASSHMQGSGANVLTF; j_gene: TRBJ2-6; v_gene: TRBV28; d_gene: .; abundance: .
CDR3nt: TGCGCCAGCAGCCAGGGGGACATTCAGTACTTC; CDR3aa: CASSQGDIQYF; j_gene: TRBJ2-4; v_gene: TRBV4-3; d_gene: .; abundance: once
CDR3nt: TGTGCCAGCAGGCCGACAGGCTCTGGGGCCAACGTCCTGACTTTC; CDR3aa: CASRPTGSGANVLTF; j_gene: TRBJ2-6; v_gene: TRBV7-2; d_gene: .; abundance: .
CDR3nt: TGTGCCAGCAGTTACTCGGACGGATATGGCTACACCTTC; CDR3aa: CASSYSDGYGYTF; j_gene: TRBJ1-2; v_gene: TRBV6-5; d_gene: .; abundance: .